Listed below are T cell receptor beta chains from one sample, sequenced in a study of blood T cell repertoires in COVID-19. Measured with immunoSEQ multiplex PCR; TCRdb has only the in-frame clones, and not every one. The sample carries more than 250,000 clones, 80% to 90% recorded once. The sample taken for sequencing was PBMCs or T cells enriched from blood (not recorded which). The receptor set was obtained from a young woman who had recovered from COVID-19. Both conserved end residues are part of each CDR3. A D gene is named only where the DNA matches it firmly. Clone size is shown for a subset of rows, as once, few, many or a class of expanded clone.

J gene: TRBJ1-1
clone size: -
D gene: -
V gene: TRBV7-9
CDR3 protein: CASSYPGGTEAFF
CDR3 DNA: TGTGCCAGCAGCTACCCGGGGGGAACTGAAGCTTTCTTT

J gene: TRBJ1-6
clone size: -
D gene: TRBD1
V gene: TRBV27
CDR3 protein: CASSLGTGGYNSPLHF
CDR3 DNA: TGTGCCAGCAGTTTAGGGACAGGGGGCTATAATTCACCCCTCCACTTT

J gene: TRBJ2-2
clone size: -
D gene: TRBD2
V gene: TRBV5-1
CDR3 protein: CASSLARGNRTSVYPGELFF
CDR3 DNA: TGCGCCAGCAGCTTGGCCCGGGGTAATCGGACTAGCGTGTATCCCGGGGAGCTGTTTTTT

J gene: TRBJ2-2
clone size: once
D gene: -
V gene: TRBV27
CDR3 protein: CASRGLTVNTGELFF
CDR3 DNA: TGTGCCAGCAGGGGGCTTACGGTGAACACCGGGGAGCTGTTTTTT

J gene: TRBJ2-5
clone size: -
D gene: -
V gene: TRBV11-2
CDR3 protein: CASSFGLPETQYF
CDR3 DNA: TGTGCCAGCAGCTTCGGACTTCCAGAGACCCAGTACTTC

J gene: TRBJ2-1
clone size: -
D gene: -
V gene: TRBV6-5
CDR3 protein: CASSPRLVSYNEQFF
CDR3 DNA: TGTGCCAGCAGTCCTAGACTAGTTTCCTACAATGAGCAGTTCTTC

J gene: TRBJ1-3
clone size: -
D gene: TRBD1
V gene: TRBV2
CDR3 protein: CASDRDSGNTIYF
CDR3 DNA: TGTGCCAGCGACAGGGACTCTGGAAACACCATATATTTT

J gene: TRBJ2-1
clone size: once
D gene: -
V gene: TRBV18
CDR3 protein: CASSPAGPYNEQFF
CDR3 DNA: TGTGCCAGCTCACCAGCGGGCCCTTACAATGAGCAGTTCTTC

J gene: TRBJ1-6
clone size: few
D gene: -
V gene: TRBV7-8
CDR3 protein: CASTPGMERNSPLHF
CDR3 DNA: TGTGCCAGCACCCCCGGAATGGAGAGAAATTCACCCCTCCACTTT

J gene: TRBJ2-7
clone size: -
D gene: -
V gene: TRBV12-5
CDR3 protein: CASGHTGNEQYF
CDR3 DNA: TGTGCTAGTGGTCACACAGGGAACGAGCAGTACTTC

J gene: TRBJ2-2
clone size: -
D gene: -
V gene: TRBV11-2
CDR3 protein: CASSLMGLVGRHTGELFF
CDR3 DNA: TGTGCCAGCAGCTTAATGGGGCTGGTAGGGCGGCACACCGGGGAGCTGTTTTTT

J gene: TRBJ1-1
clone size: -
D gene: -
V gene: TRBV4-1
CDR3 protein: CASSQVSGGPDTEAFF
CDR3 DNA: TGCGCCAGCAGCCAAGTTTCGGGGGGGCCGGACACTGAAGCTTTCTTT

J gene: TRBJ1-2
clone size: -
D gene: TRBD1
V gene: TRBV4-3
CDR3 protein: CASSPRQGNYTF
CDR3 DNA: TGCGCCAGCAGCCCTCGACAGGGCAACTACACCTTC

J gene: TRBJ1-4
clone size: -
D gene: -
V gene: TRBV5-8
CDR3 protein: CASSLRFRTTNEKLFF
CDR3 DNA: TGTGCCAGCAGCTTGAGATTCAGAACAACTAATGAAAAACTGTTTTTT

J gene: TRBJ2-2
clone size: once
D gene: -
V gene: TRBV3-1/TRBV3-2
CDR3 protein: CASSQVASLAGELFF
CDR3 DNA: TGTGCCAGCAGCCAAGTCGCTAGCTTGGCCGGGGAGCTGTTTTTT

J gene: TRBJ1-1
clone size: -
D gene: -
V gene: TRBV28
CDR3 protein: CASNPVGGTEAFF
CDR3 DNA: TGTGCCAGCAACCCGGTTGGCGGGACTGAAGCTTTCTTT

J gene: TRBJ2-5
clone size: -
D gene: -
V gene: TRBV3-1/TRBV3-2
CDR3 protein: CASNPSRGALWETQYF
CDR3 DNA: TGTGCCAGCAACCCGTCCCGGGGGGCGCTGTGGGAGACCCAGTACTTC

J gene: TRBJ1-1
clone size: -
D gene: -
V gene: TRBV28
CDR3 protein: CASSFPTGGAFF
CDR3 DNA: TGTGCCAGCAGTTTCCCTACGGGGGGAGCTTTCTTT

J gene: TRBJ2-5
clone size: -
D gene: TRBD1
V gene: TRBV15
CDR3 protein: CATSRPLTGEETQYF
CDR3 DNA: TGTGCCACCAGCAGACCACTGACAGGGGAAGAGACCCAGTACTTC

J gene: TRBJ1-2
clone size: few
D gene: -
V gene: TRBV30
CDR3 protein: CAWTLFKQGNPRGYTF
CDR3 DNA: TGTGCCTGGACTCTATTCAAACAGGGAAACCCCCGAGGCTACACCTTC

J gene: TRBJ1-2
clone size: -
D gene: -
V gene: TRBV25-1
CDR3 protein: CASSETRDYGYTF
CDR3 DNA: TGTGCCAGCAGTGAGACGAGGGACTATGGCTACACCTTC

J gene: TRBJ1-5
clone size: -
D gene: TRBD1
V gene: TRBV9
CDR3 protein: CASSPGQGYGQPQHF
CDR3 DNA: TGTGCCAGCAGCCCCGGACAGGGGTATGGACAGCCCCAGCATTTT

J gene: TRBJ1-5
clone size: -
D gene: -
V gene: TRBV29-1
CDR3 protein: CSVGGAVGQPQHF
CDR3 DNA: TGCAGCGTTGGTGGGGCGGTTGGACAGCCCCAGCATTTT

J gene: TRBJ1-2
clone size: -
D gene: -
V gene: TRBV5-1
CDR3 protein: CASSLARPAGLDYGYTF
CDR3 DNA: TGCGCCAGCAGCTTGGCCCGGCCGGCAGGGCTTGACTATGGCTACACCTTC

J gene: TRBJ2-2
clone size: -
D gene: TRBD1
V gene: TRBV6-1
CDR3 protein: CASSENPTGDTGELFF
CDR3 DNA: TGTGCCAGCAGTGAAAATCCGACAGGGGACACCGGGGAGCTGTTTTTT

J gene: TRBJ2-5
clone size: -
D gene: TRBD1
V gene: TRBV13
CDR3 protein: CASSPGQELGQETQYF
CDR3 DNA: TGTGCCAGCAGCCCGGGACAGGAACTCGGCCAAGAGACCCAGTACTTC

J gene: TRBJ1-2
clone size: -
D gene: -
V gene: TRBV28
CDR3 protein: CASSLIGGGYTF
CDR3 DNA: TGTGCCAGCAGTTTGATCGGCGGCGGCTACACCTTC

J gene: TRBJ1-6
clone size: -
D gene: -
V gene: TRBV3-1/TRBV3-2
CDR3 protein: CASSQGPSTQGSPLHF
CDR3 DNA: TGTGCCAGCAGCCAAGGACCCTCCACCCAGGGGTCACCCCTCCACTTT

J gene: TRBJ2-1
clone size: -
D gene: -
V gene: TRBV12-3/TRBV12-4
CDR3 protein: CASLRLNEQFF
CDR3 DNA: TGTGCCAGCCTCAGGCTCAATGAGCAGTTCTTC

J gene: TRBJ2-7
clone size: once
D gene: TRBD1
V gene: TRBV28
CDR3 protein: CASSLTTGGTYEQYF
CDR3 DNA: TGTGCCAGCAGCCTAACGACAGGGGGGACCTACGAGCAGTACTTC

J gene: TRBJ1-2
clone size: -
D gene: -
V gene: TRBV5-6
CDR3 protein: CASSLGSGRYYGYTF
CDR3 DNA: TGTGCCAGCAGCTTGGGCTCAGGGCGCTACTATGGCTACACCTTC

J gene: TRBJ1-1
clone size: -
D gene: -
V gene: TRBV7-9
CDR3 protein: CASSLAPGEPEAFF
CDR3 DNA: TGTGCCAGCAGCTTAGCCCCAGGGGAGCCTGAAGCTTTCTTT

J gene: TRBJ2-5
clone size: -
D gene: TRBD2
V gene: TRBV10-2
CDR3 protein: CASSLAGGEETQYF
CDR3 DNA: TGCGCCAGCAGTCTAGCGGGGGGCGAAGAGACCCAGTACTTC

J gene: TRBJ1-1
clone size: -
D gene: -
V gene: TRBV25-1
CDR3 protein: CASSDRGGGYTEAFF
CDR3 DNA: TGTGCCAGCAGTGATCGAGGGGGGGGTTACACTGAAGCTTTCTTT

J gene: TRBJ1-3
clone size: -
D gene: -
V gene: TRBV2
CDR3 protein: CASSDRIRNTIYF
CDR3 DNA: TGTGCCAGCAGTGACAGGATAAGAAACACCATATATTTT

J gene: TRBJ1-5
clone size: -
D gene: TRBD1
V gene: TRBV2
CDR3 protein: CASSPRTGGNQPQHF
CDR3 DNA: TGTGCCAGCAGCCCACGGACAGGGGGGAATCAGCCCCAGCATTTT

J gene: TRBJ1-5
clone size: few
D gene: -
V gene: TRBV11-2
CDR3 protein: CASSLAPGQPQHF
CDR3 DNA: TGTGCCAGCAGCTTAGCCCCAGGACAGCCCCAGCATTTT

J gene: TRBJ1-5
clone size: once
D gene: TRBD1
V gene: TRBV23-1
CDR3 protein: CASSQSTGTDITYSNQPQHF
CDR3 DNA: TGCGCCAGCAGTCAATCGACCGGGACAGACATAACCTATAGCAATCAGCCCCAGCATTTT

J gene: TRBJ1-1
clone size: -
D gene: -
V gene: TRBV5-1
CDR3 protein: CASSLEPQGMNTEAFF
CDR3 DNA: TGCGCCAGCAGCTTGGAGCCGCAGGGGATGAACACTGAAGCTTTCTTT

J gene: TRBJ1-1
clone size: -
D gene: TRBD1
V gene: TRBV10-3
CDR3 protein: CATRTGARAEAFF
CDR3 DNA: TGTGCCACCAGAACAGGGGCGAGGGCTGAAGCTTTCTTT

J gene: TRBJ1-1
clone size: -
D gene: -
V gene: TRBV30
CDR3 protein: CAWSVAGLNTEAFF
CDR3 DNA: TGTGCCTGGAGTGTCGCGGGGTTGAACACTGAAGCTTTCTTT

J gene: TRBJ1-2
clone size: -
D gene: -
V gene: TRBV2
CDR3 protein: CASSGSPYGYTF
CDR3 DNA: TGTGCCAGCTCCGGGTCCCCCTATGGCTACACCTTC

J gene: TRBJ1-3
clone size: few
D gene: TRBD1
V gene: TRBV10-3
CDR3 protein: CAISSSKGQDSGNTIYF
CDR3 DNA: TGTGCCATCTCTTCCAGTAAGGGACAGGACTCTGGAAACACCATATATTTT